This T cell receptor (beta chain) is drawn from a study of T cell repertoires in cytomegalovirus infection. Study context: It was the public TCR beta signatures that indicated both CMV infection and matching HLA type.

Findings and limits, study-wide: The study identified carriers of CMV plus the relevant HLA from cumulative public TCR beta family frequency.

The CDR3 contains 13 residues. V lost 3 bases and J lost 6, with 9 bases in between. CDR1 LGHDT and CDR2 YNNKEL come from the germline V gene (reference sequence). From the reads, TCRdb called clonotypes with MiXCR, one entry per CDR3 protein. The sample records around 300,000 distinct CDR3 sequences, approximately 9.5% being singletons. In its sample, this clonotype was seen a few times. Its antigen is as yet unknown. The V and J genes are TRBV3-1 and TRBJ2-1; the D gene is possibly TRBD2 (6 bases). Sequenced material: PBMCs. This TCR was sampled from a human donor in good health (CMV status not recorded). Some clones in this sample may be carry-over from other donors' samples. The CDR3 loop is CASSHGLPNEQFF. CDR3 sequence (DNA): TGTGCCAGCAGCCACGGACTACCCAATGAGCAGTTCTTC.